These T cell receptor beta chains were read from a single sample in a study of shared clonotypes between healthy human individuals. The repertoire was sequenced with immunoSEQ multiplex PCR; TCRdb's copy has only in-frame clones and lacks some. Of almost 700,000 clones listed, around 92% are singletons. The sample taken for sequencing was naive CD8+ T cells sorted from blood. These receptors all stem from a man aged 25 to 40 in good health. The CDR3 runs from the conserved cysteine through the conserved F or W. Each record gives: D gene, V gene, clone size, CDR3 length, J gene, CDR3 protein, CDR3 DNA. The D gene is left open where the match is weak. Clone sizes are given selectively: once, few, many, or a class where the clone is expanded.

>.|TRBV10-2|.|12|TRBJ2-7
CASSGPPYEQYF
TGCGCCAGCAGCGGGCCACCCTACGAGCAGTACTTC
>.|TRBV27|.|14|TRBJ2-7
CASSLNLETYEQYF
TGTGCCAGCAGTTTAAACCTGGAAACCTACGAGCAGTACTTC
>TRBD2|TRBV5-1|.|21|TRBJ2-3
CASSLRTSARENNLDTDTQYF
TGCGCCAGCAGCTTGAGGACTAGTGCGAGGGAAAATAACCTCGACACAGATACGCAGTATTTT
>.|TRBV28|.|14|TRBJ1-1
CASSSTGPNTEAFF
TGTGCCAGCAGTTCGACAGGTCCGAACACTGAAGCTTTCTTT
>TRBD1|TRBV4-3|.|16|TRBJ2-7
CASSQDMAGGSYEQYF
TGCGCCAGCAGCCAAGATATGGCAGGGGGATCCTACGAGCAGTACTTC
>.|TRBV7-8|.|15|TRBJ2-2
CASSSQTSPTGELFF
TGTGCCAGCAGCTCCCAGACTAGTCCCACCGGGGAGCTGTTTTTT
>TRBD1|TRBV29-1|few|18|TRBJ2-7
CSVLGFPGTGSFSGEQYF
TGCAGCGTCCTGGGCTTTCCCGGGACAGGGTCTTTTTCGGGCGAGCAGTACTTC
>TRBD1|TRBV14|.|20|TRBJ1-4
CASSPAAQGALGREGEKLFF
TGTGCCAGCAGCCCCGCCGCACAGGGGGCGTTGGGGCGGGAAGGTGAAAAACTGTTTTTT
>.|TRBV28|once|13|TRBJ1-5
CASSPQGTQPQHF
TGTGCCAGCAGTCCCCAGGGAACTCAGCCCCAGCATTTT
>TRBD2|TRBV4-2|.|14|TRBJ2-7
CASSQEGLAYEQYF
TGTGCCAGCAGCCAAGAGGGACTAGCCTACGAGCAGTACTTC
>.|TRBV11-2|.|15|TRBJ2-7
CASSLEAGATYEQYF
TGTGCCAGCAGCTTAGAGGCAGGGGCTACCTACGAGCAGTACTTC
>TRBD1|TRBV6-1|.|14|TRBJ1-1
CASSERGRPTEAFF
TGTGCCAGCAGTGAGAGGGGGCGACCGACTGAAGCTTTCTTT
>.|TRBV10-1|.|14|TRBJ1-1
CASSDHRGDTEAFF
TGCGCCAGCAGTGACCACCGGGGGGACACTGAAGCTTTCTTT
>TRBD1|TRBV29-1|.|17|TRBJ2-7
CSVEKLGGTGGAYEQYF
TGCAGCGTTGAAAAATTAGGGGGGACAGGGGGCGCATACGAGCAGTACTTC
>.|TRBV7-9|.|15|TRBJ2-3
CASSLVSPAFRTQYF
TGTGCCAGCAGCTTAGTATCCCCAGCCTTTCGGACGCAGTATTTT
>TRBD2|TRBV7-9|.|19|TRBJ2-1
CASRGPGTSGRGERNEQFF
TGTGCCAGCAGGGGTCCCGGGACTAGCGGGAGAGGTGAAAGGAATGAGCAGTTCTTC
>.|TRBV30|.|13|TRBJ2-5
CAWGSGVQETQYF
TGTGCCTGGGGGTCCGGGGTCCAAGAGACCCAGTACTTC
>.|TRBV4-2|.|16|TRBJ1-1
CASSQYHRGENTEAFF
TGTGCCAGCAGCCAATACCATAGAGGGGAAAACACTGAAGCTTTCTTT
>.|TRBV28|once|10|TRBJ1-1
CASSFPEAFF
TGTGCCAGCAGTTTCCCTGAAGCTTTCTTT
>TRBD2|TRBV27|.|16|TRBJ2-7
CASSSWTSGNSYEQYF
TGTGCCAGCAGTTCGTGGACTAGCGGTAATTCCTACGAGCAGTACTTC
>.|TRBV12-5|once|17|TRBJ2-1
CASGLGQAGPTYNEQFF
TGTGCTAGTGGTTTGGGTCAGGCAGGGCCTACCTACAATGAGCAGTTCTTC
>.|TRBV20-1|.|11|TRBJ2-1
CSARPINEQFF
TGCAGTGCTAGACCAATAAATGAGCAGTTCTTC
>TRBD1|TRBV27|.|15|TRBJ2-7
CASSFRDRGTREQYF
TGTGCCAGCAGTTTCCGGGACAGGGGTACCAGGGAGCAGTACTTC
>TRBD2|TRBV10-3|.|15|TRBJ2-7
CAIRETSGSLYEQYF
TGTGCCATCAGGGAAACTAGCGGGAGCTTGTACGAGCAGTACTTC
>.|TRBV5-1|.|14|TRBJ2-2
CASLPGLQTGELFF
TGCGCCAGCTTACCGGGACTTCAGACCGGGGAGCTGTTTTTT
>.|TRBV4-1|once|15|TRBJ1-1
CASSQEDRPPPEAFF
TGCGCCAGCAGCCAAGAAGACAGGCCCCCTCCTGAAGCTTTCTTT
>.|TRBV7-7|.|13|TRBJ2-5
CASSLHGEETQYF
TGTGCCAGCAGCTTACATGGAGAGGAGACCCAGTACTTC
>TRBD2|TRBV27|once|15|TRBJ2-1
CASSLPSGRSNEQFF
TGTGCCAGCAGTTTACCTAGCGGGAGGTCCAATGAGCAGTTCTTC
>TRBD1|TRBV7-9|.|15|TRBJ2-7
CASSLGAGGSYEQYF
TGTGCCAGCAGCTTAGGGGCAGGGGGTTCCTACGAGCAGTACTTC
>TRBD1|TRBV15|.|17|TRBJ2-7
CATSLESVGQGAYEQYF
TGTGCCACCAGCCTTGAATCGGTAGGACAGGGGGCTTACGAGCAGTACTTC
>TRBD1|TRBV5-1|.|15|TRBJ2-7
CASSLAQGQRNEQYF
TGCGCCAGCAGCTTGGCACAGGGGCAACGAAACGAGCAGTACTTC
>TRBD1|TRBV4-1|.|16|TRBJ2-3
CASSQEAGGSTDTQYF
TGCGCCAGCAGCCAAGAAGCAGGGGGCTCCACAGATACGCAGTATTTT
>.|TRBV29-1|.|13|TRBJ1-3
CSVVGGIGNTIYF
TGCAGCGTTGTCGGTGGCATCGGAAACACCATATATTTT
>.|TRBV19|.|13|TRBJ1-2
CASSIGQPLGYTF
TGTGCCAGTAGTATTGGTCAGCCACTTGGCTACACCTTC
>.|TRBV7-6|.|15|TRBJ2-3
CASSNELLPGDTQYF
TGTGCCAGCAGCAACGAACTACTACCGGGGGATACGCAGTATTTT
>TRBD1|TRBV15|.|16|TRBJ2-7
CATSRAETGGFDEQYF
TGTGCCACCAGCAGAGCTGAGACAGGGGGTTTCGACGAGCAGTACTTC
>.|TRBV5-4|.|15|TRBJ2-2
CASSFSRANTGELFF
TGTGCCAGCAGCTTCTCAAGGGCAAACACCGGGGAGCTGTTTTTT
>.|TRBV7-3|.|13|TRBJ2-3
CASSPPSTDTQYF
TGTGCCAGCAGCCCCCCTAGCACAGATACGCAGTATTTT
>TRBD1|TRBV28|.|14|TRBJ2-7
CASTPPGQTYEQYF
TGTGCCAGCACCCCCCCGGGACAGACCTACGAGCAGTACTTC
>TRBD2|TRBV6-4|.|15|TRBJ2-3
CASSRTSGSTDTQYF
TGTGCCAGCAGCCGGACTAGCGGGAGCACAGATACGCAGTATTTT
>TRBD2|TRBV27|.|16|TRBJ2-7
CASSSPAAGASYEQYF
TGTGCCAGCAGTTCCCCAGCAGCGGGAGCCTCCTACGAGCAGTACTTC
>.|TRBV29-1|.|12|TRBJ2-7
CSASDYPYEQYF
TGCAGCGCCTCCGACTACCCCTACGAGCAGTACTTC
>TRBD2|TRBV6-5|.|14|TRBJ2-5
CASSLAGRQETQYF
TGTGCCAGCAGTTTAGCGGGCCGCCAAGAGACCCAGTACTTC
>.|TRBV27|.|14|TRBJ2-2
CASSLGLNTGELFF
TGTGCCAGCAGCCTCGGACTAAACACCGGGGAGCTGTTTTTT
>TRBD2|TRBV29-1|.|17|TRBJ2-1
CSGRGLADYSSYNEQFF
TGCAGCGGAAGGGGACTAGCGGATTACAGCTCCTACAATGAGCAGTTCTTC
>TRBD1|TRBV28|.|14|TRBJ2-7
CASRGQGTSHEQYF
TGTGCCAGCAGAGGACAGGGGACCTCCCACGAGCAGTACTTC
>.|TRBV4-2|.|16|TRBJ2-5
CASSQEQGGLGETQYF
TGTGCCAGCAGCCAAGAACAGGGTGGGTTGGGAGAGACCCAGTACTTC
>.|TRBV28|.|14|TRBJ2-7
CASSLSRGWHEQYF
TGTGCCAGCAGTTTATCCAGGGGCTGGCACGAGCAGTACTTC